Detailed here is one T cell receptor (beta chain). Its antigen remains unidentified. V shed 1 base and J shed 7 bases, with 18 bases lying between them. Per germline, CDR1 SGHDT and CDR2 YYEEEE. This CDR3 is 16 amino acids long. The data are from a study of cytomegalovirus exposure and HLA in healthy donors. The study, taken as a whole, reports: Later analysis suggested links between common viral pathogens and several top significant clusters. Reportedly, cytomegalovirus status was diagnosed with high sensitivity and specificity.

It was with 60 Vbeta and 13 Jbeta primers that the PCR ran. The repertoire was sequenced with immunoSEQ multiplex PCR; TCRdb's copy has only in-frame clones and lacks some. Of 95,000 to 150,000 clones in the sample, over 75% were seen once. This receptor was taken from a woman aged 18-29 years in good health and CMV-seronegative. The material sequenced was PBMCs. The chain employs TRBV5-6 and TRBJ1-5; maybe TRBD1 (5 bases). The CDR3 sequence: CASSLRGDKGAQPQHF. The CDR3 DNA reads TGTGCCAGCAGCTTGAGGGGTGACAAGGGCGCGCAGCCCCAGCATTTT.